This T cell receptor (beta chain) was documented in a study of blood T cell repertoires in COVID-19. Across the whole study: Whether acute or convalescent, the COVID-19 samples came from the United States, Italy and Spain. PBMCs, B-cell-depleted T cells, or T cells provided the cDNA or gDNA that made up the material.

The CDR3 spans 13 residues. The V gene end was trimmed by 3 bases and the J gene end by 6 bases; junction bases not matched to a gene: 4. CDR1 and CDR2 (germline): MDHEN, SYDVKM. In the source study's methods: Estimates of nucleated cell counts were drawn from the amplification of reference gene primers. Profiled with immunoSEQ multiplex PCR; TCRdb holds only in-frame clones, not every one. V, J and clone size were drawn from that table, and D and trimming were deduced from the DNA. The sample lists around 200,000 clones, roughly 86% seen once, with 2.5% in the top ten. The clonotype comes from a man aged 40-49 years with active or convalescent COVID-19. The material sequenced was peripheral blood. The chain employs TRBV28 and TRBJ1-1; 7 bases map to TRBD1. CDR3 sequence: CASSFGTVPEAFF. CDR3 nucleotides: TGTGCCAGCAGTTTTGGGACAGTCCCTGAAGCTTTCTTT.